The 15 T cell receptor beta chains below come from one sample, sequenced in a study of graft-versus-host responses after intestinal transplantation. The protocol was immunoSEQ multiplex PCR, while the TCRdb copy is restricted to in-frame clones and leaves out a portion. The repertoire holds approximately 16,000 clones, with approximately 88% as singletons. The sequenced sample was PBMCs, obtained around 110 days after intestinal transplant. The receptor source for this set is a human patient who received an intestinal transplant, so some T cells may come from the graft donor.

The chain recombines TRBV19 with TRBJ2-7; 9 bases fit TRBD1. V trimming: 5 bases; J trimming: 5 bases; junction bases outside the gene matches: 19. The length of the CDR3 is 18 residues. Germline V gives CDR1 LNHDA, CDR2 SQIVND (reference sequence). This chain's CDR3 is CASSFRTGGGFPRDEQYF. CDR3 in DNA: TGTGCCAGTAGTTTTCGAACAGGGGGCGGATTCCCTAGGGACGAGCAGTACTTC.

The chain carries TRBV27 and TRBJ1-1, with TRBD1 as a possible D gene (6 bases). Per germline, CDR1 MNHEY and CDR2 SMNVEV (reference sequence). The CDR3 totals 12 residues. V lost 6 bases to trimming and J lost 7 bases, with 12 bases between them. The CDR3 region has the DNA TGTGCCAGCAGCCCTCGGGGGCTTGAAGCTTTCTTT. Its translation is CASSPRGLEAFF.

In its sample, this clone was seen once. The chain recombines TRBV5-1 with TRBJ2-5; 10 nucleotides align to TRBD1. Germline lookup yields CDR1 SGHRS and CDR2 YFSETQ. The CDR3 contains 17 residues. The V and J ends lost 0 bases and 1 base, in that order; junction bases with no gene match: 6. CDR3 region: CASSLVGTGEIQETQYF. CDR3 nucleotides: TGCGCCAGCAGCTTGGTGGGGACAGGGGAAATCCAAGAGACCCAGTACTTC.

This clone was seen a single time. The chain recombines TRBV5-1 with TRBJ1-1; D is ambiguous. Deletions cut 1 base from V and 1 base from J, with 2 bases between. CDR1 SGHRS and CDR2 YFSETQ come from the germline V gene. This CDR3 spans 12 amino acids. CDR3 nucleotides: TGCGCCAGCAGCTTGCAGAACACTGAAGCTTTCTTT. It yields the protein CASSLQNTEAFF.

The CDR3 region is CASSLTSGSSYEQYF. CDR3 in DNA: TGCGCCAGCAGCCTGACTAGCGGGAGCTCCTACGAGCAGTACTTC. V and J are TRBV4-1 and TRBJ2-7; 12 bases match TRBD2. CDR3 size: 15 residues. CDR1 and CDR2 from the germline V gene are MGHRA and YSYEKL. V was pared by 4 bases and J by 0 bases, with 1 base of the junction left unmatched.

This chain joins TRBV13 and TRBJ1-2; 9 bases map to TRBD1. Unmatched junction bases numbered 7, after V lost 5 bases and J lost 0 bases. From germline, CDR1 is PRHDT and CDR2 FYEKMQ (reference sequence). There are 16 residues in the CDR3. The CDR3, as DNA: TGTGCCAGCAGCAGCCTTAGGGACAGGGCTAACTATGGCTACACCTTC. This gives the protein CASSSLRDRANYGYTF.

The chain uses TRBV7-2 and TRBJ2-1; 7 bases match TRBD1. The CDR3 is 13 residues long. Per the germline V gene, CDR1 is SGHTA and CDR2 is FQGNSA. V lost 5 bases, J lost 15 bases, and 13 bases stayed unmatched. For the CDR3, the DNA is TGTGCCAGCAGCACCGGACAGGCTTCAAGTCGGTTCTTC. This gives the protein CASSTGQASSRFF.

The chain recombines TRBV19 with TRBJ2-1; no firm D call. Germline lookup yields CDR1 LNHDA and CDR2 SQIVND (reference sequence). Trimming pared 3 bases from V and 0 bases from J, leaving 12 bases between. The CDR3 runs 16 residues. The CDR3 loop is CASSISASSSYNEQFF. CDR3 DNA: TGTGCCAGTAGTATTTCAGCATCAAGCTCCTACAATGAGCAGTTCTTC.

The chain joins TRBV2 to TRBJ1-2, with D unresolved. This CDR3 comprises 16 residues. With 7 bases removed from V and 4 bases from J, the gap between germline ends came to 22 bases. Germline CDR1 SNHLY, CDR2 FYNNEI. The CDR3 DNA is TGTGCCAGCATGGACCCCCGGGATCTAATGGGCTATGGCTACACCTTC. This codes for CASMDPRDLMGYGYTF. The full variable domain, its missing parts supplied by reference TRBV2 and TRBJ1-2, is EPEVTQTPSHQVTQMGQEVILRCVPISNHLYFYWYRQILGQKVEFLVSFYNNEISEKSEIFDDQFSVERPDGSNFTLKIRSTKLEDSAMYFCASMDPRDLMGYGYTFGSGTRLTVV.

The J gene is TRBJ1-1, the V gene TRBV5-1; D is ambiguous. The germline V and J ends were trimmed by 1 base and 0 bases, with 7 bases remaining between them. Germline CDR1 SGHRS, CDR2 YFSETQ. The CDR3 totals 14 residues. CDR3 region: CASSLPEMNTEAFF. The CDR3 nucleotides are TGCGCCAGCAGCTTGCCAGAGATGAACACTGAAGCTTTCTTT. Together with reference TRBV5-1 and TRBJ1-1, the CDR3 gives the full variable domain: KAGVTQTPRYLIKTRGQQVTLSCSPISGHRSVSWYQQTPGQGLQFLFEYFSETQRNKGNFPGRFSGRQFSNSRSEMNVSTLELGDSALYLCASSLPEMNTEAFFGQGTRLTVV.

The rearrangement joins TRBV4-2 to TRBJ2-5, with 8 bases aligning to TRBD2. The germline V gene encodes CDR1 LGHNA and CDR2 YNFKEQ. The V and J ends lost 2 bases and 1 base, in that order; junction bases with no gene match: 3. The CDR3 contains 15 residues. In nucleotides, the CDR3 is TGTGCCAGCAGCCAAAGACTAGCGCTCCAAGAGACCCAGTACTTC. Protein product: CASSQRLALQETQYF.

This clone was observed once. The V gene is TRBV4-2, the J gene TRBJ2-7, with 12 nucleotides matching TRBD2. The V gene's germline CDR1 is LGHNA and CDR2 YNFKEQ. V was clipped by 5 bases and J by 3 bases; unmatched bases: 5. The CDR3 spans 15 residues. The CDR3 is CASSLTSGSSYEQYF. The DNA for the CDR3 is TGTGCCAGCAGCTTGACTAGCGGGAGTAGCTACGAGCAGTACTTC.

This chain connects TRBV11-1 to TRBJ2-3, with TRBD2 identical over 7 bases. J gave up 2 bases and V 2 bases, and 7 bases lay outside the gene matches. The CDR3 has 16 amino acids. Germline V lookup: CDR1 SGHAT, CDR2 FQDESV (reference sequence). In nucleotides, the CDR3 is TGTGCCAGCAGCTTACGTGAGGGAGGGCTCACAGATACGCAGTATTTT. Amino acids: CASSLREGGLTDTQYF.

The V call is TRBV10-3, the J call TRBJ2-7, with TRBD2 matching over 14 bases. The CDR3 spans 17 residues. With V trimmed by 7 bases and J by 7 bases, 15 bases remained unmatched. The germline gives CDR1 ENHRY, CDR2 SYGVKD. CDR3 in DNA: TGTGCCATCAAAAGTACCCCGGGACTAGCGGGAGAGTGGGAGCAGTACTTC. Its protein is CAIKSTPGLAGEWEQYF.

The chain has TRBV7-9 and TRBJ2-1; TRBD2 is a possible D gene (6 bases). Germline-derived CDR1 and CDR2 are SEHNR and FQNEAQ (reference sequence). Trimming removed 3 bases from V and 1 base from J, with 10 bases in between. The length of the CDR3 is 15 residues. The CDR3 is CASSLGGGSYNEQFF. CDR3 bases: TGTGCCAGCAGCTTGGGGGGAGGTTCCTACAATGAGCAGTTCTTC.